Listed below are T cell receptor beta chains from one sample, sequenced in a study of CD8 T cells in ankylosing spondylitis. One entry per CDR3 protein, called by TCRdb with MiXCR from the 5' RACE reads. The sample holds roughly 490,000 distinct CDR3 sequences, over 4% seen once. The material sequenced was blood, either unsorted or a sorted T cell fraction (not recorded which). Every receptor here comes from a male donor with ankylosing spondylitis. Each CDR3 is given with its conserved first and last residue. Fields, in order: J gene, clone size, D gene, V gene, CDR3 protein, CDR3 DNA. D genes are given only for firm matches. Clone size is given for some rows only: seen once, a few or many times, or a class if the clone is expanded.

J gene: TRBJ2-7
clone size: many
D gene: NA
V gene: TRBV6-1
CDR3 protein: CASSGTFSDYEQYF
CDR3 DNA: TGTGCCAGCAGCGGGACATTCTCCGACTACGAGCAGTACTTC

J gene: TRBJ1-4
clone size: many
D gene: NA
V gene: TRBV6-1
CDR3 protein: CASSEGWSNEKLFF
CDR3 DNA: TGTGCCAGCAGTGAAGGGTGGAGTAATGAAAAACTGTTTTTT

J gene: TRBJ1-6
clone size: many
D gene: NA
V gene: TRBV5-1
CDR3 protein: CASSFDLSSYNSPLHF
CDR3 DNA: TGCGCCAGCAGCTTTGATCTGAGCTCCTATAATTCACCCCTCCACTTT

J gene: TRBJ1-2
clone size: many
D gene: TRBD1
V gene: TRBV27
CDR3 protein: CASSFTVRQGAFTGYTF
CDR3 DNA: TGTGCCAGCAGTTTTACCGTTCGGCAGGGGGCTTTTACTGGCTACACCTTC

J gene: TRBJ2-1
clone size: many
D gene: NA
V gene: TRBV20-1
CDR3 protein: CSARDLGNNEQFF
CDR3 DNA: TGCAGTGCTAGAGATCTTGGGAACAATGAGCAGTTCTTC

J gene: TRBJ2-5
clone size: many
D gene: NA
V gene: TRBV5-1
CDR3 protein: CASSRGGQPGETQYF
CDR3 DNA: TGCGCCAGCAGCCGAGGCGGCCAACCCGGAGAGACCCAGTACTTC

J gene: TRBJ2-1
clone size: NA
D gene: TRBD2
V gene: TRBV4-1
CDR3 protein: CASSQVDSGGYYNEQFF
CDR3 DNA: TGCGCCAGCAGCCAAGTTGATAGCGGGGGATACTACAATGAGCAGTTCTTC

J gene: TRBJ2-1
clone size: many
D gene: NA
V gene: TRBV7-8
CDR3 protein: CASSLAVWAANEQFF
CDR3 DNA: TGTGCCAGCAGCTTAGCCGTTTGGGCAGCTAATGAGCAGTTCTTC

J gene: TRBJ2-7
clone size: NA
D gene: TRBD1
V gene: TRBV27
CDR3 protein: CASSSIDRGNYEQYF
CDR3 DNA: TGTGCCAGCAGTTCGATTGACAGGGGGAACTACGAGCAGTACTTC

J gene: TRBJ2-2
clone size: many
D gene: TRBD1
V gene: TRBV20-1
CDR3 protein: CSAKQGANTGELFF
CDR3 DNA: TGCAGTGCTAAACAGGGGGCGAACACCGGGGAGCTGTTTTTT

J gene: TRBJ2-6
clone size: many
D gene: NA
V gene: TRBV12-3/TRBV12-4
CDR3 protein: CASRRGRGDSGANVLTF
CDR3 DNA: TGTGCCAGCAGAAGGGGCAGGGGGGATTCTGGGGCCAACGTCCTGACTTTC